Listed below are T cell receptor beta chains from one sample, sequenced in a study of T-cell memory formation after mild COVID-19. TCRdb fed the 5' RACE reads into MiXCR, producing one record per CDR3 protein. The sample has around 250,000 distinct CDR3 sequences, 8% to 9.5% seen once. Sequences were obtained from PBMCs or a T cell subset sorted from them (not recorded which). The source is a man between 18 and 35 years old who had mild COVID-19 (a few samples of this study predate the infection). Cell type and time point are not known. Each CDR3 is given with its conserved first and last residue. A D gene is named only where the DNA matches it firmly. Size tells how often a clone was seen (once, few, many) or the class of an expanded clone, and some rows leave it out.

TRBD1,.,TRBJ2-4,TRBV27,TGTGCCAGCAGTCCCGGACAGGTTGGAAACATTCAGTACTTC,CASSPGQVGNIQYF
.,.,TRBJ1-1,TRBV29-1,TGCAGCGTTGTTGTTGGGACAAGGAGTACTGAAGCTTTCTTT,CSVVVGTRSTEAFF
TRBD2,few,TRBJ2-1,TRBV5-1,TGCGCCAGCAGCCCGGGGGTGCTAGCGGGGCTTATGTCGGGTGAGCAGTTCTTC,CASSPGVLAGLMSGEQFF
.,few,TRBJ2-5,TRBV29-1,TGCAGCGATCGGCGGGACACCCAAGAGACCCAGTACTTC,CSDRRDTQETQYF
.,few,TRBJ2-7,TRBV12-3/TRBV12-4,TGTGCCAGCACCAGTTCCAAAGACGAGCAGTACTTC,CASTSSKDEQYF
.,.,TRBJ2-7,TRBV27,TGTGCCAGCAGTTTCGTGGGGGGTTACGAGCAGTACTTC,CASSFVGGYEQYF
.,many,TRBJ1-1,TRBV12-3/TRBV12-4,TGTGCCAGTATCGGGACGGGGAACACTGAAGCTTTCTTT,CASIGTGNTEAFF
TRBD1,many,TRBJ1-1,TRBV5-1,TGCGCCAGCAGCTTGGACATAAGACAGGGGGAGAACACTGAAGCTTTCTTT,CASSLDIRQGENTEAFF
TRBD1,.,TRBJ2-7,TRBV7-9,TGTGCCAGCAGCCCCCGGACAGGGGAACACGAGCAGTACTTC,CASSPRTGEHEQYF
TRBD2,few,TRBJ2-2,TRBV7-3,TGTGCCAGCAGCTCACTAGCGGGGCATACCGGGGAGCTGTTTTTT,CASSSLAGHTGELFF
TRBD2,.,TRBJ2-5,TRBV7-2,TGTGCCAGCAGCTACCAGGGTGTAGCGGGGGGAGAGACCCAGTACTTC,CASSYQGVAGGETQYF
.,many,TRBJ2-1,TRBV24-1,TGTGCCACCAGTGATTCCAGCTCCTACAATGAGCAGTTCTTC,CATSDSSSYNEQFF
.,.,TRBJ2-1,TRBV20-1,TGCAGTGCCGAGGATACCGGGAGCCCCTACAATGAGCAGTTCTTC,CSAEDTGSPYNEQFF
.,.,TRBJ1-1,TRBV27,TGTGCCAGCAGTCTTGTGGGGGGAGGGGACACTGAAGCTTTCTTT,CASSLVGGGDTEAFF
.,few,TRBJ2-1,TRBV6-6,TGTGCCACCGGGCGTGAGCAGTTCTTC,CATGREQFF
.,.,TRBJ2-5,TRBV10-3,TGTGCCATCAGACCTCTAGGCACCGACCCTGAGACCCAGTACTTC,CAIRPLGTDPETQYF
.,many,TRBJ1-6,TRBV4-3,TGCGCCAGCAGCCTAAGGGTAGGGGGATCACCCCTCCACTTT,CASSLRVGGSPLHF
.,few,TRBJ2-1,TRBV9,TGTGCCAGCAGCGTAGAGGGGGGTTCCTACAATGAGCAGTTCTTC,CASSVEGGSYNEQFF
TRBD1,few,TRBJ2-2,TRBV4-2,TGTGCCAGCAGCCAGGATGACAGGGGGGACACCGGGGAGCTGTTTTTT,CASSQDDRGDTGELFF
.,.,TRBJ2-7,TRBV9,TGTGCCAGCAGCGTAGCGGCAGGAATCTCCTACGAGCAGTACTTC,CASSVAAGISYEQYF
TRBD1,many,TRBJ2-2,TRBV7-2,TGTGCCAGCAGCTTAAGCCCCTGGACAGGATCCGCCGGGGAGCTGTTTTTT,CASSLSPWTGSAGELFF
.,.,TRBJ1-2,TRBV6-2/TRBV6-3,TGTGCCAGCAGTTACTCGGGGTCCGCAACACGCGGCTACACCTTC,CASSYSGSATRGYTF
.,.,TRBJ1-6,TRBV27,TGTGCCAGCAGTACAGGTCCTAATTCACCCCTCCACTTT,CASSTGPNSPLHF
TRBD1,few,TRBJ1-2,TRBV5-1,TGCGCCAGCAGCTATGGACAGGGCACTAACTATGGCTACACCTTC,CASSYGQGTNYGYTF
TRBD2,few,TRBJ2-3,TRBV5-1,TGCGCCAGCAGCTCCTCGGGGGGTGTCTCAGATACGCAGTATTTT,CASSSSGGVSDTQYF